This T cell receptor (beta chain) derives from a study of blood T cell repertoires in COVID-19. In the study overall: Donors in the United States, Italy and Spain gave samples during acute or convalescent COVID-19. Sample material is recorded as cDNA or gDNA derived from T cells, B-cell-depleted T cells, or PBMCs.

As processed by the authors: Researchers report that nucleated cell counts were estimated from reference gene primer amplification. Produced via immunoSEQ multiplex PCR; TCRdb's table is partial and in-frame only. Clonal size and the V and J genes are those of that table, whereas D and trimming came from the DNA. The sample holds over 250,000 clones, roughly 85% seen once. Germline V gives CDR1 LGHDT, CDR2 YNNKEL (reference sequence). CDR3 length equals 16 residues. Trimming at V came to 3 bases and at J to 7 bases, leaving 8 bases not matched to a gene. What was sequenced was peripheral blood. This receptor was obtained from a woman between 65 and 79 years old with acute or convalescent COVID-19. This chain links TRBV3-1 (or the pseudogene TRBV3-2) with TRBJ2-4; 11 nucleotides match TRBD1. CDR3 residues: CASSQGTGGRWNIQYF. DNA for the CDR3: TGTGCCAGCAGCCAGGGGACAGGGGGGCGATGGAACATTCAGTACTTC.